Listed below are T cell receptor beta chains from one sample, sequenced in a study of T cells in pancreatic ductal adenocarcinoma. Generated by immunoSEQ multiplex PCR, the TCRdb table keeps only in-frame clones and is missing some. The sample shows 97,000 or so clones, nearly 95% of them seen only once. Sequencing was performed on PBMCs. These receptors all stem from a human donor with pancreatic ductal adenocarcinoma. The CDR3 runs from the conserved cysteine through the conserved F or W. Fields, in order: CDR3 DNA, CDR3 protein, V gene, clone size, J gene, D gene. A D gene is named only where the DNA matches it firmly. Clone size appears in some rows only: once, few, many, or a class for an expanded clone.

DNA: TGTGCCAGCAGCGGTCGACAGGGCAACACCGGGGAGCTGTTTTTT
CDR3: CASSGRQGNTGELFF
V: TRBV5-4
size: -
J: TRBJ2-2
D: TRBD1

DNA: TGTGCCTGGACTTCTGGACAGGGAGGGAATGCGCAGTATTTT
CDR3: CAWTSGQGGNAQYF
V: TRBV30
size: -
J: TRBJ2-3
D: -

DNA: TGTGCCAGCAGTTTTGGCACTACTTATGGCTACACCTTC
CDR3: CASSFGTTYGYTF
V: TRBV28
size: -
J: TRBJ1-2
D: -

DNA: TGTGCCAGCGATCTAGCGGGAGGGCCCGAGCAGTACTTC
CDR3: CASDLAGGPEQYF
V: TRBV7-9
size: -
J: TRBJ2-7
D: TRBD2

DNA: TGTGCCTGGAGTGTAGAACGTCTCGGTGAAGCTTTCTTT
CDR3: CAWSVERLGEAFF
V: TRBV30
size: -
J: TRBJ1-1
D: -

DNA: TGTGCCAGCACCAAGGACAGATCTGGAAACACCATATATTTT
CDR3: CASTKDRSGNTIYF
V: TRBV7-2
size: -
J: TRBJ1-3
D: -

DNA: TGTGCCAGCAGCCGGGGACAGGGGAATGGCTACACCTTC
CDR3: CASSRGQGNGYTF
V: TRBV6-5
size: few
J: TRBJ1-2
D: TRBD1

DNA: TGTGCCAGCGTAGCCTCCGGGGATTATCCCCAGCCCCAGCATTTT
CDR3: CASVASGDYPQPQHF
V: TRBV7-2
size: -
J: TRBJ1-5
D: -

DNA: TGTGCCAACGCTAAACAGGGGAACACTGAAGCTTTCTTT
CDR3: CANAKQGNTEAFF
V: TRBV10-3
size: -
J: TRBJ1-1
D: -

DNA: TGTGCCAGCTCACAGGGGGACGCAGATACGCAGTATTTT
CDR3: CASSQGDADTQYF
V: TRBV18
size: once
J: TRBJ2-3
D: -

DNA: TGTGCCAGCAGCGGGGGCACAGGACAGTACAATGAGCAGTTCTTC
CDR3: CASSGGTGQYNEQFF
V: TRBV9
size: -
J: TRBJ2-1
D: -

DNA: TGTGCCAGCAGCTTGACGCGCCTCCCGGGACAGCACTTAGATACGCAGTATTTT
CDR3: CASSLTRLPGQHLDTQYF
V: TRBV5-8
size: once
J: TRBJ2-3
D: TRBD1

DNA: TGCGCCAGCAGTTCTATCAGGGGGAAAACGCTGTACGAGCAGTACTTC
CDR3: CASSSIRGKTLYEQYF
V: TRBV4-1
size: -
J: TRBJ2-7
D: TRBD1

DNA: TGTGCCAGCAGTTACTCGGCGGGAGGGCCCGGCGAGAAGCAGTTCTTC
CDR3: CASSYSAGGPGEKQFF
V: TRBV6-5
size: -
J: TRBJ2-1
D: TRBD2

DNA: TGTGCCAGCAGTTTAAGCTGGGGACTAGCGGGAACAACAGCCCATTTGGATACGCAGTATTTT
CDR3: CASSLSWGLAGTTAHLDTQYF
V: TRBV27
size: -
J: TRBJ2-3
D: TRBD2

DNA: TGCGCCAGCAGCTTGGGGAGGGAATTAGAGACCCAGTACTTC
CDR3: CASSLGRELETQYF
V: TRBV5-1
size: -
J: TRBJ2-5
D: -

DNA: TGTGCCAGCAGCTTGGAACTAGCGGGAGTTTACGAGCAGTACTTC
CDR3: CASSLELAGVYEQYF
V: TRBV5-4
size: -
J: TRBJ2-7
D: TRBD2

DNA: TGTGCCAGCAGCTTGACAGGGGTGGAAGATACGCAGTATTTT
CDR3: CASSLTGVEDTQYF
V: TRBV28
size: -
J: TRBJ2-3
D: TRBD1

DNA: TGTGCCAGCAGTTACCTGGACTACCCTGAGCAGTTCTTC
CDR3: CASSYLDYPEQFF
V: TRBV6-6
size: -
J: TRBJ2-1
D: -

DNA: TGTGCCAGCTCACTTCAGGGGGCGCAGGGCACCGGGGAGCTGTTTTTT
CDR3: CASSLQGAQGTGELFF
V: TRBV18
size: once
J: TRBJ2-2
D: TRBD1

DNA: TGTGCCAGCAGCTTGGGACAGGGAGATTTCTATGGCTACACCTTC
CDR3: CASSLGQGDFYGYTF
V: TRBV7-9
size: -
J: TRBJ1-2
D: TRBD1

DNA: TGTGCCAGCAGCTTAGTTGGGGACACCTACGAGCAGTACTTC
CDR3: CASSLVGDTYEQYF
V: TRBV11-2
size: -
J: TRBJ2-7
D: -

DNA: TGTGCCAGCAGCCCTGGCCGCTATGGCTACACCTTC
CDR3: CASSPGRYGYTF
V: TRBV5-6
size: once
J: TRBJ1-2
D: -

DNA: TGTGCCACCAGCATTATGGGACTTCAAGGGGAAAAACTGTTTTTT
CDR3: CATSIMGLQGEKLFF
V: TRBV15
size: -
J: TRBJ1-4
D: -

DNA: TGCGCCAGCAGCCAAGAGGCCATGGGACAGGGGTCCGGGGAGCTGTTTTTT
CDR3: CASSQEAMGQGSGELFF
V: TRBV4-3
size: -
J: TRBJ2-2
D: TRBD1

DNA: TGTGCCAGCACCCTGGAGTCCTACAATGAGCAGTTCTTC
CDR3: CASTLESYNEQFF
V: TRBV2
size: -
J: TRBJ2-1
D: -

DNA: TGTGCCAGCTCCCCGCCGATGGGGGCTGACACCGGGGAGCTGTTTTTT
CDR3: CASSPPMGADTGELFF
V: TRBV18
size: -
J: TRBJ2-2
D: -

DNA: TGTGCCAGACCGACTAGCGGGAGGGCCGGGACCTACGAGCAGTACTTC
CDR3: CARPTSGRAGTYEQYF
V: TRBV11-3
size: -
J: TRBJ2-7
D: TRBD2

DNA: TGTGCCACGCTCCCGGACAGGAACACTGAAGCTTTCTTT
CDR3: CATLPDRNTEAFF
V: TRBV6-1
size: -
J: TRBJ1-1
D: -

DNA: TGTGCCAGCAGTCTATTCTCCCCAGGGGCTCGCGGCTACACCTTC
CDR3: CASSLFSPGARGYTF
V: TRBV28
size: -
J: TRBJ1-2
D: -

DNA: TGTGCCAGCAGCTTAGGACAGGGACTAGCTTACGAGCAGTACTTC
CDR3: CASSLGQGLAYEQYF
V: TRBV7-2
size: -
J: TRBJ2-7
D: TRBD2

DNA: TGCGCCAGCAGCCCTGGACAGGCCCCTGTTTACAATGAGCAGTTCTTC
CDR3: CASSPGQAPVYNEQFF
V: TRBV5-1
size: -
J: TRBJ2-1
D: TRBD1

DNA: TGTGCCACTCGACAGGGGAACACCGGGGAGCTGTTTTTT
CDR3: CATRQGNTGELFF
V: TRBV14
size: once
J: TRBJ2-2
D: TRBD1

DNA: TGTGCCAGTGGGACTGACTCCTACAATGAGCAGTTCTTC
CDR3: CASGTDSYNEQFF
V: TRBV2
size: -
J: TRBJ2-1
D: -

DNA: TGTGCCAGCACCCTAGCGGGAGAGCAGTACTTC
CDR3: CASTLAGEQYF
V: TRBV2
size: -
J: TRBJ2-7
D: TRBD2

DNA: TGTGCCAGCAGCGTCGGGGGAGGCTCCAGCACAGATACGCAGTATTTT
CDR3: CASSVGGGSSTDTQYF
V: TRBV9
size: -
J: TRBJ2-3
D: -

DNA: TGCGCCAGCAGCTTGTTTCCAGGTTCCCACGAGCAGTACTTC
CDR3: CASSLFPGSHEQYF
V: TRBV5-1
size: -
J: TRBJ2-7
D: -

DNA: TGTGCCAGCAGCCCACAGGGCCGTTCCTACAATGAGCAGTTCTTC
CDR3: CASSPQGRSYNEQFF
V: TRBV5-8
size: once
J: TRBJ2-1
D: -

DNA: TGTGCCTGGACCTTCGATAGGAGTTCCTACGAGCAGTACTTC
CDR3: CAWTFDRSSYEQYF
V: TRBV30
size: -
J: TRBJ2-7
D: -

DNA: TGTGCCAGCAGCTTCCGTGCGGGGGTTAGCTCCTACAATGAGCAGTTCTTC
CDR3: CASSFRAGVSSYNEQFF
V: TRBV5-5
size: once
J: TRBJ2-1
D: TRBD2

DNA: TGTGCCAGCAGAGCCTTTCCAGATACGCAGTATTTT
CDR3: CASRAFPDTQYF
V: TRBV28
size: -
J: TRBJ2-3
D: -

DNA: TGTGCCAGCAGTCTAGCGGGACCGGATACGCAGTATTTT
CDR3: CASSLAGPDTQYF
V: TRBV25-1
size: once
J: TRBJ2-3
D: TRBD2

DNA: TGTGCCAGCACGACCGGGACTAGCGACAATGAGCAGTTCTTC
CDR3: CASTTGTSDNEQFF
V: TRBV2
size: -
J: TRBJ2-1
D: TRBD2

DNA: TGTGCCAGCAGACGAACCGGACAGGGATTCAATGAGCAGTTCTTC
CDR3: CASRRTGQGFNEQFF
V: TRBV28
size: -
J: TRBJ2-1
D: TRBD1

DNA: TGCGCCAGCAGCTTGCGTAGCGGGAGAAATCCCGGGGAGCTGTTTTTT
CDR3: CASSLRSGRNPGELFF
V: TRBV5-1
size: -
J: TRBJ2-2
D: TRBD2

DNA: TGTGCCAGCAGCCGGACTAGCGGGAGTTACAATGAGCAGTTCTTC
CDR3: CASSRTSGSYNEQFF
V: TRBV7-2
size: -
J: TRBJ2-1
D: TRBD2